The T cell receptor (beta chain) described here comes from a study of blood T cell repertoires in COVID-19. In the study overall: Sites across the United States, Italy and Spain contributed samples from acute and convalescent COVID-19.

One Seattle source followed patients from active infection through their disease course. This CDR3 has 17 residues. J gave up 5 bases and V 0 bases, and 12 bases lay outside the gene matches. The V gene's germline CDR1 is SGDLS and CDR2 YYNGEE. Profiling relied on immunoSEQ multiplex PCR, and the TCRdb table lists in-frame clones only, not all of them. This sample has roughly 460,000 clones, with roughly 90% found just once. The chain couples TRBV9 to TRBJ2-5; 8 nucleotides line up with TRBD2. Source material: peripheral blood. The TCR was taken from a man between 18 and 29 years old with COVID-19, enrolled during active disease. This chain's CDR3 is CASSVAAGGFMGETQYF. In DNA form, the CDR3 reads TGTGCCAGCAGCGTAGCGGCGGGGGGCTTTATGGGGGAGACCCAGTACTTC.